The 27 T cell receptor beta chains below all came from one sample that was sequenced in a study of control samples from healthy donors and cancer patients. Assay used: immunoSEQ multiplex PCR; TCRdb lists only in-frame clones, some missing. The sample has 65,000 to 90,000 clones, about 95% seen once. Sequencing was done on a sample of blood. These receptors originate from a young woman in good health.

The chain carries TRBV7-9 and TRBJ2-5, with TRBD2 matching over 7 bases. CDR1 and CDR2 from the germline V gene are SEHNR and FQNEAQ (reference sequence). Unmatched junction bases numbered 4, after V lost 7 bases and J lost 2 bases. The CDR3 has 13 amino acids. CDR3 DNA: TGTGCCAGCACTCTAGCGGCACAAGAGACCCAGTACTTC. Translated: CASTLAAQETQYF.

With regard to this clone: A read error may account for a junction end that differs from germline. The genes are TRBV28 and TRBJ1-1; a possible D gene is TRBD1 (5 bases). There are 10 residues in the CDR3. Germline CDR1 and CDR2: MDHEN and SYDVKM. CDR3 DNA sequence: TGCGTTGCGGGGGGGACTGAAGCTTTCTTT. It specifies CVAGGTEAFF.

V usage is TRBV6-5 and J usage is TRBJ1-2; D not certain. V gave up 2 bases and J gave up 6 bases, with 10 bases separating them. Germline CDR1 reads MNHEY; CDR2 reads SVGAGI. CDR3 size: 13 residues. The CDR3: CASSYDILHGYTF. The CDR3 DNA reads TGTGCCAGCAGTTACGATATACTCCATGGCTACACCTTC.

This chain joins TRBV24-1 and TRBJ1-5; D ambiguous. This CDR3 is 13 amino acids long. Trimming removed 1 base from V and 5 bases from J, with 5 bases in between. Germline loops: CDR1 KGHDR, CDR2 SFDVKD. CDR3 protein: CATSDFSDQPQHF. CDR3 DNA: TGTGCCACCAGTGATTTTTCCGATCAGCCCCAGCATTTT.

The CDR3 reads CASSGDSRTDTQYF. Written as DNA, the CDR3 is TGTGCCAGCTCAGGGGACTCCCGCACAGATACGCAGTATTTT. The chain couples TRBV18 to TRBJ2-3; possible D gene TRBD2, 6 bases. Trimming left V 5 bases short and J 1 base short, with 10 bases between. CDR3 length: 14 amino acids. Per germline, CDR1 KGHSH and CDR2 LQKENI.

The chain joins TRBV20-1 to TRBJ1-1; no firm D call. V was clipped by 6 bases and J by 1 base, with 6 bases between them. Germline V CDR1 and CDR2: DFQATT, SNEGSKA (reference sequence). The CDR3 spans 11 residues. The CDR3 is CSATSNTEAFF. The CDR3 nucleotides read TGCAGTGCCACCTCGAACACTGAAGCTTTCTTT.

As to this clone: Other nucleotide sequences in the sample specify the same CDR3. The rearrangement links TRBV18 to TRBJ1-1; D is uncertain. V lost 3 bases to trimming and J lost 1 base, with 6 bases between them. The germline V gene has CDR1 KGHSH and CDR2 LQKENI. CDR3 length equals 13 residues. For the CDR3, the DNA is TGTGCCAGCTCACCGGGCGGGAACACTGAAGCTTTCTTT. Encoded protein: CASSPGGNTEAFF.

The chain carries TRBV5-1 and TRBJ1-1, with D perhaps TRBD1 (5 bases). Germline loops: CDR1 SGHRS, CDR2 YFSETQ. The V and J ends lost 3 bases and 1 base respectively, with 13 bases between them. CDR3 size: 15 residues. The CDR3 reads CASSYTGTANTEAFF. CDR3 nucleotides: TGCGCCAGCAGCTACACGGGGACCGCGAACACTGAAGCTTTCTTT.

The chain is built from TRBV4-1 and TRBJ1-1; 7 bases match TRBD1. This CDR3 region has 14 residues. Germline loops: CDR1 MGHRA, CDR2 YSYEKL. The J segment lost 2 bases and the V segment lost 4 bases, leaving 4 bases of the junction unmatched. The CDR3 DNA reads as TGCGCCAGCAGCCTCCAGGGGGATAACACTGAAGCTTTCTTT. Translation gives CASSLQGDNTEAFF.

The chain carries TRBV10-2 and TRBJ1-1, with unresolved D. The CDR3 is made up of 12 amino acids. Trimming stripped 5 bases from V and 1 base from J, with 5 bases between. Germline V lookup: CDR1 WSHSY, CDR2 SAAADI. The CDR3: CASSIANTEAFF. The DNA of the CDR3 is TGCGCCAGCAGTATAGCGAACACTGAAGCTTTCTTT.

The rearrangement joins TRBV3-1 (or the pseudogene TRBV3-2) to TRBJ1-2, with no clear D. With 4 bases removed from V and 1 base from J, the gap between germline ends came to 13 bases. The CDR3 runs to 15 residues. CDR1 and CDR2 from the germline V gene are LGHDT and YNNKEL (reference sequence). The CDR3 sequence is CASSPSSQSNYGYTF. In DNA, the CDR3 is TGTGCCAGCAGCCCCTCAAGCCAGAGTAACTATGGCTACACCTTC.

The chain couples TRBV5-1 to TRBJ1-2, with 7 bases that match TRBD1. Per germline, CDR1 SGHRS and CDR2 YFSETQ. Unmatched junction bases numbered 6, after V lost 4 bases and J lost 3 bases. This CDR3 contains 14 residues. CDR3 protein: CASSIDRVDYGYTF. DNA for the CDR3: TGCGCCAGCAGCATTGACAGGGTTGACTATGGCTACACCTTC.

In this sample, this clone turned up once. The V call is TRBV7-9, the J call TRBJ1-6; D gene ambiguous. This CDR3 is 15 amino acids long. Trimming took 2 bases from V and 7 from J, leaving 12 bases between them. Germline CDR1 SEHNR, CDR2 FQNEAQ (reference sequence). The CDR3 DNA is TGTGCCAGCAGCTTAAGGGCGGTGGGAAATTCACCCCTCCACTTT. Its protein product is CASSLRAVGNSPLHF.

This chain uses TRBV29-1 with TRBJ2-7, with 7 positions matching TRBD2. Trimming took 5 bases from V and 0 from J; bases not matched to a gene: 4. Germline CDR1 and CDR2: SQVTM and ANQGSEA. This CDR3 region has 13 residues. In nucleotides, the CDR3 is TGCAGCGTTTACGGGGGGTTCTCCTACGAGCAGTACTTC. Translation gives CSVYGGFSYEQYF.

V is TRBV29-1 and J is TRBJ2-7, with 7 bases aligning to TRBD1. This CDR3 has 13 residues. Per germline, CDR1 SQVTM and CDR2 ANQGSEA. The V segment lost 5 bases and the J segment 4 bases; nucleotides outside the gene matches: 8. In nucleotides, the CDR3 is TGCAGCGTTCTTCCCGGGACAGATTACGAGCAGTACTTC. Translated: CSVLPGTDYEQYF.

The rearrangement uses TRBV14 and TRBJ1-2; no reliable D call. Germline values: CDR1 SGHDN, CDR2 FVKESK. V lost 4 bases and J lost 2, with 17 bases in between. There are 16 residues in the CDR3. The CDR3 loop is CASSLSWRVGNYGYTF. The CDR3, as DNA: TGTGCCAGCAGCCTATCGTGGAGGGTCGGGAACTATGGCTACACCTTC.

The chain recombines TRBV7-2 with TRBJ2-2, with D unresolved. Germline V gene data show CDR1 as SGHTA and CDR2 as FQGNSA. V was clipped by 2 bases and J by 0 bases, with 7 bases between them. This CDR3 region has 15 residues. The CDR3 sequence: CASSLQRANTGELFF. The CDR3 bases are TGTGCCAGCAGCTTACAAAGGGCGAACACCGGGGAGCTGTTTTTT. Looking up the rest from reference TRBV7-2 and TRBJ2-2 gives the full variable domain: GAGVSQSPSNKVTEKGKDVELRCDPISGHTALYWYRQSLGQGLEFLIYFQGNSAPDKSGLPSDRFSAERTGGSVSTLTIQRTQQEDSAVYLCASSLQRANTGELFFGEGSRLTVL.

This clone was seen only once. CDR3 in DNA: TGTGCCTGGAGTGACCTTTTGGGAAACACCATATATTTT. Residues: CAWSDLLGNTIYF. J is TRBJ1-3 and V is TRBV30; D remains ambiguous. The germline V and J ends were trimmed by 1 base and 4 bases, with 8 bases remaining between them. The CDR3 is 13 amino acids. Germline loops: CDR1 GTSNPN, CDR2 SVGIG (reference sequence).

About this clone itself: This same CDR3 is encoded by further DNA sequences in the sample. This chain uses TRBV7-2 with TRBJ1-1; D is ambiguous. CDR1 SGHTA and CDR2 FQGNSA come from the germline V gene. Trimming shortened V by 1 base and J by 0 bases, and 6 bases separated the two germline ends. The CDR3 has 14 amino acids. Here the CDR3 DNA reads TGTGCCAGCAGCTTAGGTGGGGTGAACACTGAAGCTTTCTTT. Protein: CASSLGGVNTEAFF.

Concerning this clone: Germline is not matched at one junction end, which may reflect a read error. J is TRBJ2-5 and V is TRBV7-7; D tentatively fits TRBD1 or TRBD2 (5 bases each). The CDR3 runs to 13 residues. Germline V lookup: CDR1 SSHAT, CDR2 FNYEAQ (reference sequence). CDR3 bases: TGTGCTAGCAGCTCATTGGGGGAAGAGACCCAGTACTTC. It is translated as CASSSLGEETQYF.

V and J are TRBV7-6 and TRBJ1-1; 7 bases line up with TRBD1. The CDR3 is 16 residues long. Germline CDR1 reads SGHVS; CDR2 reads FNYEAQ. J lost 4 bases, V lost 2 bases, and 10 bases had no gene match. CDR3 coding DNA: TGTGCCAGCAGCTTATTACAGGGGTTTAGGAGCACTGAAGCTTTCTTT. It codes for CASSLLQGFRSTEAFF.

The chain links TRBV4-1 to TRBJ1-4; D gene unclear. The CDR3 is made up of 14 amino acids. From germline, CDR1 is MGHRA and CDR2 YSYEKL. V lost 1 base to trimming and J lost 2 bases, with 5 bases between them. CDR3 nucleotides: TGCGCCAGCAGCCAAGGGGAGACTAATGAAAAACTGTTTTTT. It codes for CASSQGETNEKLFF.

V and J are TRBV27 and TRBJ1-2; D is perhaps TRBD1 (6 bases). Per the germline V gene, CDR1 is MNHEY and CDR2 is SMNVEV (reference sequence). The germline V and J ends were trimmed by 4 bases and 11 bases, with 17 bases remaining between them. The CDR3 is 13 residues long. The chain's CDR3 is CASSSTLAGAYTF. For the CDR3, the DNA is TGTGCCAGCAGTTCCACCCTTGCGGGGGCGTACACCTTC.

The CDR3: CASSLRAGGSTDTQYF. The CDR3 DNA follows: TGTGCCAGCAGCTTACGTGCGGGGGGGAGCACAGATACGCAGTATTTT. The chain uses TRBV7-2 and TRBJ2-3; 9 bases are shared with TRBD2. Germline CDR1 reads SGHTA; CDR2 reads FQGNSA. V lost 2 bases, J lost 0 bases, and 3 bases stayed unmatched. The CDR3 runs 16 residues. Looking up the rest from reference TRBV7-2 and TRBJ2-3 gives the full variable domain: GAGVSQSPSNKVTEKGKDVELRCDPISGHTALYWYRQSLGQGLEFLIYFQGNSAPDKSGLPSDRFSAERTGGSVSTLTIQRTQQEDSAVYLCASSLRAGGSTDTQYFGPGTRLTVL.

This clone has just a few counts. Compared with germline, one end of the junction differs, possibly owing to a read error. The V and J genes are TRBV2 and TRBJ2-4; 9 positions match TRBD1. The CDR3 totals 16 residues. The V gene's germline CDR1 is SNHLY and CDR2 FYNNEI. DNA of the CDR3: TGTGCCAGCAGGGAAGCGACAGGGGGGCTCAAAAACATTCAGTACTTC. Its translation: CASREATGGLKNIQYF. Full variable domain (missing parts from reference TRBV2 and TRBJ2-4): EPEVTQTPSHQVTQMGQEVILRCVPISNHLYFYWYRQILGQKVEFLVSFYNNEISEKSEIFDDQFSVERPDGSNFTLKIRSTKLEDSAMYFCASREATGGLKNIQYFGAGTRLSVL.

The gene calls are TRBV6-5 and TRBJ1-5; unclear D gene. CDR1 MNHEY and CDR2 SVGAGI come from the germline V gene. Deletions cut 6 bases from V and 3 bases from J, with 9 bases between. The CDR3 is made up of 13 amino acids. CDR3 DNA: TGTGCCAGCAGGGACGGGAACAATCAGCCCCAGCATTTT. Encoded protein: CASRDGNNQPQHF.

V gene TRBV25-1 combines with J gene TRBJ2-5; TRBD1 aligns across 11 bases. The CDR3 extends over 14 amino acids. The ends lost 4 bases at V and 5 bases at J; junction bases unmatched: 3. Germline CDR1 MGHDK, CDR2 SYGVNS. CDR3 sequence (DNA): TGTGCCAGCAGTGGGACAGGGGGCGAGGAGACCCAGTACTTC. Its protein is CASSGTGGEETQYF.